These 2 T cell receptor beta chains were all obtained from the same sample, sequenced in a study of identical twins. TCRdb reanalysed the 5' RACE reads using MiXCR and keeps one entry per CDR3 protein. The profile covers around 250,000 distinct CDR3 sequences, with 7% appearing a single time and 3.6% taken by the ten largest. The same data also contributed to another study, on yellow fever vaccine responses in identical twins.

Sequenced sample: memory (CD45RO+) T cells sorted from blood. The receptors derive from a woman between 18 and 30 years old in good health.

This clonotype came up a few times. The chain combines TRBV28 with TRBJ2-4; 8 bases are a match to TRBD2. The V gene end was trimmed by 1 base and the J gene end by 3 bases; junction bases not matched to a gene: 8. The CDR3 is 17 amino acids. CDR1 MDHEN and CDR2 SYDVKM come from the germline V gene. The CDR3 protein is CASSLYVSGTSKNIQYF. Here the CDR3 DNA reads TGTGCCAGCAGTTTATATGTCTCCGGGACTAGCAAAAACATTCAGTACTTC.

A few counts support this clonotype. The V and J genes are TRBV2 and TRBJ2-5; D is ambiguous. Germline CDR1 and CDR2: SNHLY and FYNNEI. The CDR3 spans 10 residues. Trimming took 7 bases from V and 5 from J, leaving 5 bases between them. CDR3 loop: CASTEETQYF. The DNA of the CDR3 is TGTGCCAGCACCGAGGAGACCCAGTACTTC.